This T cell receptor (beta chain) was captured in a study of blood T cell repertoires in COVID-19. Living in under 30 US areas, the participants were between roughly 18 and 95 years of age. There are 14 residues in the CDR3. Germline CDR1 is KGHSH and CDR2 is LQKENI. V lost 2 bases to trimming and J lost 5 bases, with 13 bases between them. Clones were sequenced by immunoSEQ multiplex PCR, and TCRdb holds only the in-frame ones, with some missing. The sample holds about 330,000 clones; around 90% are singletons and the top ten take about 5%. The V and J genes are TRBV18 and TRBJ2-7; weak D call: TRBD2 (5 bases). Material for sequencing was PBMCs or T cells enriched from blood (not recorded which). This TCR was sampled from a man aged 25-45 years who had recovered from COVID-19. The CDR3 region has the DNA TGTGCCAGCTCACCAGCCGGGGTTCGGAACGAGCAGTACTTC. Protein sequence: CASSPAGVRNEQYF.